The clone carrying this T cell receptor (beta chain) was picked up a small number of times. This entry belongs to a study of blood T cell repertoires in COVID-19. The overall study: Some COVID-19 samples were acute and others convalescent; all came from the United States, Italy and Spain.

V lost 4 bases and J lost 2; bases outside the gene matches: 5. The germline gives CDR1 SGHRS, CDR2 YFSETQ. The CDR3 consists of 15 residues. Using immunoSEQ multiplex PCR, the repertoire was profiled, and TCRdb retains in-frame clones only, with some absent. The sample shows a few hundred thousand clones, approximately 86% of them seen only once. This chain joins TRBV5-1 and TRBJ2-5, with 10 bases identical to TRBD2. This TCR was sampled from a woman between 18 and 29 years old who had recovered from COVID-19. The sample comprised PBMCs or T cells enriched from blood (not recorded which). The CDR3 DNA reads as TGCGCCAGCAGCCCACAGCGGGGGGGACAAGAGACCCAGTACTTC. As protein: CASSPQRGGQETQYF.